This entry lists 26 T cell receptor beta chains sequenced from one sample in a study of a mutant IDH1 vaccine in newly diagnosed glioma. Time point noted: week 47, end of study. The vaccine gave 300 ug of a 20-mer mutant IDH1 peptide subcutaneously per dose. No antigen has been identified for these receptors. The protocol was immunoSEQ multiplex PCR, while the TCRdb copy is restricted to in-frame clones and leaves out a portion. The data show tens of thousands of clones, 75% to 90% seen once. Sample: PBMCs, taken from a glioma patient whose treatment included an IDH1 peptide vaccine. The receptors shown here come from a man aged 35 to 55 with glioma.

The CDR3 sequence is CASSPPMSGELFF. The CDR3 DNA sequence: TGTGCCAGCTCACCACCGATGTCCGGGGAGCTGTTTTTT. The chain has TRBV18 and TRBJ2-2; D gene unclear. V lost 0 bases to trimming and J lost 6 bases, with 5 bases between them. There are 13 residues in the CDR3. Germline V gene sequence: CDR1 KGHSH, CDR2 LQKENI.

The chain combines TRBV19 with TRBJ2-1, with 7 bases identical to TRBD1. The CDR3 is 12 residues long. CDR1 LNHDA and CDR2 SQIVND come from the germline V gene (reference sequence). The V and J ends lost 8 bases and 15 bases, in that order; junction bases with no gene match: 13. The CDR3 DNA reads TGTGCCAGTGGATCACAGACAGGGCCTCCGTTCTTC. This codes for CASGSQTGPPFF.

V usage is TRBV7-8 and J usage is TRBJ2-1; 12 bases are a match to TRBD2. CDR3 size: 21 residues. V lost 5 bases, J lost 5 bases, and 22 bases stayed unmatched. Germline CDR1 reads SGHVS; CDR2 reads FQNEAQ. CDR3 protein: CASSPYTTGTSGPKENNEQFF. Written as DNA, the CDR3 is TGTGCCAGCAGCCCATATACTACCGGGACTAGCGGGCCCAAAGAAAACAATGAGCAGTTCTTC.

This chain links TRBV21-1 with TRBJ2-5; the table assigns TRBD2, which was not confirmed against the DNA. TRBV21-1 is a pseudogene locus. The CDR3 length is 15 residues. The CDR3 DNA reads as TGTGCCAGCAGCAAAGTGGGCGGGCTTCGGGAGACCCAGTACTTC. It yields the protein CASSKVGGLRETQYF.

The gene calls are TRBV29-1 and TRBJ2-5; TRBD2 aligns across 13 bases. Matching the DNA end better, TRBJ2-7 makes the J call doubtful. This CDR3 is built from 13 residues. The germline gives CDR1 SQVTM, CDR2 ANQGSEA. CDR3 in DNA: TGCAGCGTGGGACTAGCGGGACCCTACGAGCAGTACTTC. Its translation: CSVGLAGPYEQYF.

This sequence joins TRBV7-9 and TRBJ2-7; a weak D match, TRBD2 (6 bases). The V gene's germline CDR1 is SEHNR and CDR2 FQNEAQ (reference sequence). Trimming shortened V by 1 base and J by 2 bases, and 12 bases separated the two germline ends. CDR3 size: 15 residues. This CDR3 reads CASSLGGGLAYEQYF. DNA of the CDR3: TGTGCCAGCAGCTTAGGTGGAGGGCTCGCCTACGAGCAGTACTTC.

CDR3 sequence: CASSLMSTDTQYF. CDR3 nucleotide sequence: TGTGCCAGCAGCTTGATGTCCACAGATACGCAGTATTTT. This chain joins TRBV5-8 and TRBJ2-3; D ambiguous. The V and J ends lost 1 base and 2 bases respectively, with 5 bases between them. This CDR3 region has 13 residues. The germline gives CDR1 SGHTS, CDR2 YDEGEE.

The chain has TRBV29-1 and TRBJ2-3; D call uncertain. The V and J ends lost 7 bases and 6 bases respectively, with 8 bases between them. The length of the CDR3 is 10 residues. The germline CDR1 and CDR2 sequences are SQVTM and ANQGSEA. CDR3 DNA: TGCAGCGCCAGGTGGGATACGCAGTATTTT. Protein sequence: CSARWDTQYF.

Remarks on this clone: The identical CDR3 is also encoded by other nucleotide sequences in the sample. The rearrangement uses TRBV4-1 and TRBJ1-5; D might be TRBD1 (5 bases). CDR1 is MGHRA, CDR2 YSYEKL, per germline. The V end was cut by 1 base, the J end by 8 bases, with 9 bases between. This CDR3 is built from 13 residues. This CDR3 is CASSQVSGEPQHF. The CDR3 coding sequence is TGCGCCAGCAGCCAAGTATCGGGGGAGCCCCAGCATTTT.

The sample holds a few counts of this clone. The chain uses TRBV7-2 and TRBJ2-5, with a possible D match to TRBD2 (5 bases). The CDR3 has 11 residues. Trimming removed 7 bases at V and 5 bases at J, with 8 bases between. Germline CDR1 is SGHTA and CDR2 is FQGNSA. CDR3: CASTWRETQYF. The CDR3 nucleotides read TGTGCCAGCACCTGGAGGGAGACCCAGTACTTC. Using reference TRBV7-2 and TRBJ2-5 for the parts outside the CDR3, the full variable domain is GAGVSQSPSNKVTEKGKDVELRCDPISGHTALYWYRQSLGQGLEFLIYFQGNSAPDKSGLPSDRFSAERTGGSVSTLTIQRTQQEDSAVYLCASTWRETQYFGPGTRLLVL.

This chain uses TRBV6-6 with TRBJ1-5; maybe TRBD1 (6 bases). Germline assignment: CDR1 MNHNY and CDR2 SVGAGI (reference sequence). Trimming pared 7 bases from V and 7 bases from J, leaving 17 bases between. The CDR3 loop spans 14 amino acids. This chain's CDR3 is CASTIQGVGQPQHF. Written as DNA, the CDR3 is TGTGCCAGCACTATACAGGGTGTCGGCCAGCCCCAGCATTTT.

The chain joins TRBV9 to TRBJ2-3; D gene ambiguous. The CDR3 length is 13 residues. V lost 0 bases to trimming and J lost 0 bases, with 2 bases between them. Germline V CDR1 and CDR2: SGDLS, YYNGEE. CDR3: CASSVDSTDTQYF. The CDR3 nucleotides read TGTGCCAGCAGCGTAGATAGCACAGATACGCAGTATTTT. The variable domain in full, with the rest retrieved from reference TRBV9 and TRBJ2-3, is DSGVTQTPKHLITATGQRVTLRCSPRSGDLSVYWYQQSLDQGLQFLIQYYNGEERAKGNILERFSAQQFPDLHSELNLSSLELGDSALYFCASSVDSTDTQYFGPGTRLTVL.

This chain joins TRBV19 and TRBJ2-2; unclear D gene. Germline V lookup: CDR1 LNHDA, CDR2 SQIVND (reference sequence). The germline V and J ends were trimmed by 2 bases and 7 bases, with 2 bases remaining between them. This CDR3 contains 11 residues. The CDR3 region is CASSINGELFF. Written as DNA, the CDR3 is TGTGCCAGTAGTATAAACGGGGAGCTGTTTTTT. The full variable domain, in which reference TRBV19 and TRBJ2-2 provide the parts outside the CDR3, is DGGITQSPKYLFRKEGQNVTLSCEQNLNHDAMYWYRQDPGQGLRLIYYSQIVNDFQKGDIAEGYSVSREKKESFPLTVTSAQKNPTAFYLCASSINGELFFGEGSRLTVL.

The chain combines TRBV6-1 with TRBJ2-2; 8 bases agree with TRBD2. Trimming took 6 bases from V and 2 from J; bases not matched to a gene: 2. The CDR3 runs 14 residues. Germline V gene data show CDR1 as MNHNS and CDR2 as SASEGT. The CDR3: CASRLAVNTGELFF. In DNA form, the CDR3 reads TGTGCCAGCAGACTAGCGGTTAACACCGGGGAGCTGTTTTTT.

This chain joins TRBV11-3 and TRBJ2-3, with TRBD2 matching 12 bases. The CDR3 has 16 residues. After removal of 4 bases from V and 4 bases from J, the junction contained 6 bases not matched to a gene. Germline CDR1 and CDR2: SGHNT and YENEEA. In nucleotides, the CDR3 is TGTGCCAGCAGCTCCTCGACTAGCGGGGGCTCAGATACGCAGTATTTT. It encodes CASSSSTSGGSDTQYF.

The genes are TRBV4-1 and TRBJ2-7; TRBD1 might be the D (5 bases). CDR1 MGHRA and CDR2 YSYEKL come from the germline V gene. Trimming removed 8 bases at V and 0 bases at J, with 11 bases between. This CDR3 contains 13 residues. CDR3: CASSVGPSYEQYF. The DNA of the CDR3 is TGCGCCAGCTCTGTGGGGCCCTCCTACGAGCAGTACTTC.

The gene calls are TRBV6-1 and TRBJ2-1, with a possible D match to TRBD1 (5 bases). The ends were cut back, 10 bases at V and 7 bases at J, with 20 bases in the middle. Germline values: CDR1 MNHNS, CDR2 SASEGT. The CDR3 contains 14 residues. CDR3: CATKTAIVGNEQFF. The CDR3 nucleotides read TGTGCCACCAAGACAGCAATCGTTGGGAATGAGCAGTTCTTC.

The V and J genes are TRBV28 and TRBJ1-1, with D perhaps TRBD1 (6 bases). CDR1 MDHEN and CDR2 SYDVKM come from the germline V gene. The CDR3 contains 14 residues. V gave up 7 bases and J gave up 0 bases, with 12 bases separating them. The CDR3 DNA follows: TGTGCCAGCATGGACAGCCGCCTGAACACTGAAGCTTTCTTT. It translates to CASMDSRLNTEAFF.

The rearrangement uses TRBV7-2 and TRBJ2-5, with 7 nucleotides matching TRBD1. CDR1 is SGHTA and CDR2 is FQGNSA in the germline V gene. This CDR3 contains 12 residues. V was clipped by 8 bases and J by 1 base; unmatched bases: 1. CDR3: CASAGGQETQYF. For the CDR3, the DNA is TGTGCCAGCGCAGGGGGCCAAGAGACCCAGTACTTC.

The V gene is TRBV18, the J gene TRBJ2-3, with D perhaps TRBD1 (5 bases). The CDR3 covers 15 residues. V lost 2 bases and J lost 3, with 12 bases in between. In germline, CDR1 is KGHSH, CDR2 LQKENI. The CDR3 here is CASSPFQGRTDTQYF. CDR3 nucleotides: TGTGCCAGCTCACCATTTCAGGGTAGAACAGATACGCAGTATTTT.

The CDR3 bases are TGTGCCAGCAGTGAAGCGCTATCGGCAGGGGGCTTGTACGAGCAGTACTTC. Translation gives CASSEALSAGGLYEQYF. The rearrangement joins TRBV6-1 to TRBJ2-7, with 8 positions matching TRBD1. Germline CDR1 reads MNHNS; CDR2 reads SASEGT. The V segment lost 0 bases and the J segment 4 bases; nucleotides outside the gene matches: 11. The CDR3 has 17 residues.

The chain joins TRBV9 to TRBJ1-1; 7 nucleotides line up with TRBD1. CDR1 is SGDLS, CDR2 YYNGEE, per germline. V was pared by 0 bases and J by 4 bases, with 6 bases of the junction left unmatched. This CDR3 contains 15 residues. The CDR3 DNA reads as TGTGCCAGCAGCGTAGGAGGGGGCGCGGGCACTGAAGCTTTCTTT. Protein: CASSVGGGAGTEAFF.

V usage is TRBV19 and J usage is TRBJ2-1; 7 positions agree with TRBD1. V was clipped by 0 bases and J by 2 bases; unmatched bases: 4. The CDR3 extends over 16 amino acids. Germline CDR1 and CDR2: LNHDA and SQIVND (reference sequence). The DNA for the CDR3 is TGTGCCAGTAGTATAGATCAAGGGACAGCCTACAATGAGCAGTTCTTC. This codes for CASSIDQGTAYNEQFF. Combining the CDR3 with reference TRBV19 and TRBJ2-1 gives the whole variable domain DGGITQSPKYLFRKEGQNVTLSCEQNLNHDAMYWYRQDPGQGLRLIYYSQIVNDFQKGDIAEGYSVSREKKESFPLTVTSAQKNPTAFYLCASSIDQGTAYNEQFFGPGTRLTVL.

This rearrangement joins TRBV7-2 to TRBJ2-4; D possibly corresponds to TRBD2 (5 bases). CDR3 size: 18 residues. Trimming took off 1 base at V and 0 bases at J, with 16 bases between the two ends. The germline gives CDR1 SGHTA, CDR2 FQGNSA. The CDR3 spells CASSLVQAGGLAKNIQYF. The CDR3 DNA reads as TGTGCCAGCAGCTTAGTTCAGGCAGGTGGACTAGCCAAAAACATTCAGTACTTC. Based on the CDR3 plus reference TRBV7-2 and TRBJ2-4, the full variable domain is GAGVSQSPSNKVTEKGKDVELRCDPISGHTALYWYRQSLGQGLEFLIYFQGNSAPDKSGLPSDRFSAERTGGSVSTLTIQRTQQEDSAVYLCASSLVQAGGLAKNIQYFGAGTRLSVL.

The chain couples TRBV27 to TRBJ2-3; D may match TRBD1 or TRBD2 (6 bases each). The CDR3 totals 14 residues. The germline V gene has CDR1 MNHEY and CDR2 SMNVEV (reference sequence). V gave up 2 bases and J gave up 2 bases, with 8 bases separating them. CDR3: CASSLRGVTDTQYF. DNA of the CDR3: TGTGCCAGCAGTTTAAGGGGGGTCACAGATACGCAGTATTTT.

The V call is TRBV5-1, the J call TRBJ1-4, with no clear D. V lost 0 bases to trimming and J lost 0 bases, with 6 bases between them. The CDR3 length is 15 residues. From germline, CDR1 is SGHRS and CDR2 YFSETQ. DNA of the CDR3: TGCGCCAGCAGCTTGGCCAGGTCAACTAATGAAAAACTGTTTTTT. Protein: CASSLARSTNEKLFF. Together with reference TRBV5-1 and TRBJ1-4, the CDR3 gives the full variable domain: KAGVTQTPRYLIKTRGQQVTLSCSPISGHRSVSWYQQTPGQGLQFLFEYFSETQRNKGNFPGRFSGRQFSNSRSEMNVSTLELGDSALYLCASSLARSTNEKLFFGSGTQLSVL.